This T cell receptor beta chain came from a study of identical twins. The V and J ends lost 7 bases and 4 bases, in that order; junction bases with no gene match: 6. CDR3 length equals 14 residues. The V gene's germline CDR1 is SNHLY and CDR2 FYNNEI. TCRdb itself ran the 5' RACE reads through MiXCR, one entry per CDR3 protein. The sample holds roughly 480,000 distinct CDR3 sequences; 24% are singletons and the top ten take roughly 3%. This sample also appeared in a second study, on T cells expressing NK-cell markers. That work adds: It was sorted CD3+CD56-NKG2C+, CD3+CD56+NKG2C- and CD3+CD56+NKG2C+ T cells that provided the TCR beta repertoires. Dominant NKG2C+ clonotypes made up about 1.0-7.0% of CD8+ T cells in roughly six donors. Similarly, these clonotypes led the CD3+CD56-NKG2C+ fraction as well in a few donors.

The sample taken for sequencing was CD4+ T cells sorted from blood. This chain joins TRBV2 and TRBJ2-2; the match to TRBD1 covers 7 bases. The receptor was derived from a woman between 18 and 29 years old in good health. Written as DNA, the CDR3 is TGTGCCAGCACAAGGGGGCGGGTCACCGGGGAGCTGTTTTTT. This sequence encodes CASTRGRVTGELFF.